This is a list of T cell receptor beta chains from one sample in a study of blood T cell repertoires in COVID-19. Here immunoSEQ multiplex PCR was the method, and the copy in TCRdb shows in-frame clones only, minus some. The sample holds approximately 500,000 clones, approximately 88% seen once. The specimen was peripheral blood. These receptors originate from a woman between 50 and 59 years old with COVID-19, enrolled during active disease. CDR3s include the opening cysteine and the closing phenylalanine or tryptophan. The order of the fields is D gene, clone size, V gene, J gene, CDR3 DNA, CDR3 protein. The D gene is left open where the match is weak. Size is stated for part of the rows, as once, few or many counts, or as a class when the clone is expanded.

TRBD2	NA	TRBV19	TRBJ2-1	TGTGCCAGTAGTACGGGGACTAGCGGGGGACGATACAATGAGCAGTTCTTC	CASSTGTSGGRYNEQFF
TRBD2	NA	TRBV5-4	TRBJ2-3	TGTGCCAGCAGCTTGAAGGTCCTAGCGGCAACAGATACGCAGTATTTT	CASSLKVLAATDTQYF
NA	NA	TRBV27	TRBJ2-7	TGTGCCAGCAGCTTAGTGGCCTGGGCCGAGCAGTACTTC	CASSLVAWAEQYF
NA	once	TRBV5-1	TRBJ1-4	TGCGCCAGCAGCTTTGCGGGGCTAGGTGAAAAACTGTTTTTT	CASSFAGLGEKLFF
NA	NA	TRBV5-6	TRBJ1-1	TGTGCCAGCAGTTCCGCCTCAGGTGAAGCTTTCTTT	CASSSASGEAFF
NA	once	TRBV5-1	TRBJ2-3	TGCGCCAGCAGCCCCGGACTGATTGGGGATACGCAGTATTTT	CASSPGLIGDTQYF
NA	NA	TRBV7-2	TRBJ1-2	TGTGCCAGCAGCTTGGGACAAGCTAACTATGGCTACACCTTC	CASSLGQANYGYTF
NA	NA	TRBV12-3/TRBV12-4	TRBJ2-5	TGTGCCAGCACAAGAGGTAAAATGGAGACCCAGTACTTC	CASTRGKMETQYF
NA	few	TRBV19	TRBJ2-7	TGTGCCAGTAAGGGCCAGGGGCCCTACGAGCAGTACTTC	CASKGQGPYEQYF
TRBD1	once	TRBV5-1	TRBJ2-7	TGCGCCAGCAGCTTGGGGCCGACAGGGGTGTCCTACGAGCAGTACTTC	CASSLGPTGVSYEQYF
NA	NA	TRBV19	TRBJ1-2	TGTGCCAGTAGTATAACCGGGTCCGCCCAAAGTGACTACACCTTC	CASSITGSAQSDYTF
NA	NA	TRBV9	TRBJ2-7	TGTGCCAGCAGCCCTAAGCCGGGGGCCTACGAGCAGTACTTC	CASSPKPGAYEQYF
TRBD1	NA	TRBV9	TRBJ1-2	TGTGCCAGCAGCGTAGGGGACAGATTATTATATGGCTACACCTTC	CASSVGDRLLYGYTF
NA	NA	TRBV29-1	TRBJ1-2	TGCAGCGTTGAAGGAAAGGGGGATGGCTACACCTTC	CSVEGKGDGYTF
NA	many	TRBV19	TRBJ2-5	TGTGCCAGTAGTATTCGGCGGGAAGAGACCCAGTACTTC	CASSIRREETQYF
NA	few	TRBV9	TRBJ2-2	TGTGCCAGCAGCCCCTGGGTGGAGGGCGGGGAGCTGTTTTTT	CASSPWVEGGELFF
TRBD1	NA	TRBV28	TRBJ2-7	TGTGCCAGCAGTTCACCGACAGGGCTAACCTACGAGCAGTACTTC	CASSSPTGLTYEQYF
NA	NA	TRBV19	TRBJ1-2	TGTGCCAGTAGTATAGATCCCCCCAGCTATGGCTACACCTTC	CASSIDPPSYGYTF
TRBD1	NA	TRBV10-3	TRBJ2-2	TGTGCCATCACGGGGAAACAGGGGGCAAGCGGGGAGCTGTTTTTT	CAITGKQGASGELFF
TRBD1	NA	TRBV7-9	TRBJ2-2	TGTGCCAGCAGCTCACTGGGGACAGGGAGGACCGGGGAGCTGTTTTTT	CASSSLGTGRTGELFF
NA	NA	TRBV6-4	TRBJ2-1	TGTGCCAGCAAAAAGGAGTACACTTACAATGAGCAGTTCTTC	CASKKEYTYNEQFF
TRBD1	NA	TRBV19	TRBJ1-5	TGTGCCAGTACTATGGGACAGTGGGGGCAGCCCCAGCATTTT	CASTMGQWGQPQHF
TRBD1	once	TRBV24-1	TRBJ1-2	TGTGCCACCAGTGATTTTAGGGGCAGGGGGGGCTACACCTTC	CATSDFRGRGGYTF
NA	NA	TRBV5-1	TRBJ2-7	TGCGCCAGCAGCTTTATCTCTTCGAGTACCTACGAGCAGTACTTC	CASSFISSSTYEQYF
NA	once	TRBV5-1	TRBJ2-3	TGCGCCAGCAGCCTGGGACCCGCGGGCGGCACAGATACGCAGTATTTT	CASSLGPAGGTDTQYF
TRBD1	NA	TRBV9	TRBJ1-1	TGTGCCAGCAGCGCCGGACAGGGCTTTCGAAACACTGAAGCTTTCTTT	CASSAGQGFRNTEAFF
NA	NA	TRBV10-2	TRBJ2-7	TGCGCCAGCAGTTCTACCTACGAGCAGTACTTC	CASSSTYEQYF
NA	NA	TRBV28	TRBJ1-5	TGTGCCAGCACTTTGGGGAGTCAGCCCCAGCATTTT	CASTLGSQPQHF